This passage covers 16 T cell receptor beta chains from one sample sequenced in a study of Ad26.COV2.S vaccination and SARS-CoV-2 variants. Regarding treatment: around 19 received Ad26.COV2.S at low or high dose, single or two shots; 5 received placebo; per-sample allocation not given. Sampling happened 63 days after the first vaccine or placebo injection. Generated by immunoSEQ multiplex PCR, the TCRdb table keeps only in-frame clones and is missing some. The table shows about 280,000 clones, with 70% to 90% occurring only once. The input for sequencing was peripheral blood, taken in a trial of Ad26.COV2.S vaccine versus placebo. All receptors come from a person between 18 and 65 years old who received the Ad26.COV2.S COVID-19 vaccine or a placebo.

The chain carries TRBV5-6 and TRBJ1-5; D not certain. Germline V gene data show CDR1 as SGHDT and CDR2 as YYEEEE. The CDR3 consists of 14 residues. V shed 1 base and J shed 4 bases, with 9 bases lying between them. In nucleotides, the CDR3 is TGTGCCAGCAGCTTGTACCAGCAGAATCAGCCCCAGCATTTT. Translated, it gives CASSLYQQNQPQHF.

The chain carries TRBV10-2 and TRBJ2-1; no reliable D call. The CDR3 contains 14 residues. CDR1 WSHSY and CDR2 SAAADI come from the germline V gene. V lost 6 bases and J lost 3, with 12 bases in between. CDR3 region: CASSRVGFYNEQFF. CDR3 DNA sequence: TGCGCCAGCAGCCGGGTGGGGTTCTACAATGAGCAGTTCTTC.

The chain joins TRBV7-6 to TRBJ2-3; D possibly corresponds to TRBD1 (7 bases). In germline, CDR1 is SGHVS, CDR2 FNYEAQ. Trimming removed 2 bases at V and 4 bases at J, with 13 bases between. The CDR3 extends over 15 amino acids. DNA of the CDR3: TGTGCCAGCAGCTTACAGGGGGGAGGTCCAGATACGCAGTATTTT. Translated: CASSLQGGGPDTQYF.

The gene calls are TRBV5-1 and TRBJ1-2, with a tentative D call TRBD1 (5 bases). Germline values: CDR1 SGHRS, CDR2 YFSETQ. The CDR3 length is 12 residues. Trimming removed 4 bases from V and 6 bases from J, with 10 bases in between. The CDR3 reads CASSNMGDGYTF. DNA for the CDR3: TGCGCCAGCAGCAACATGGGGGATGGCTACACCTTC. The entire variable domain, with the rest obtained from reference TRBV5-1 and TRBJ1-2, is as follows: KAGVTQTPRYLIKTRGQQVTLSCSPISGHRSVSWYQQTPGQGLQFLFEYFSETQRNKGNFPGRFSGRQFSNSRSEMNVSTLELGDSALYLCASSNMGDGYTFGSGTRLTVV.

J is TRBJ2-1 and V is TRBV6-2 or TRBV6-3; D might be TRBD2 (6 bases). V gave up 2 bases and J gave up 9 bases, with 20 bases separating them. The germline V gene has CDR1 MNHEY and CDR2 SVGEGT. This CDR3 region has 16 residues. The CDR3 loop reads CASSYPRDSGRAEQFF. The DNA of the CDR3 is TGTGCCAGCAGTTACCCCCGGGACTCGGGCCGGGCTGAGCAGTTCTTC.

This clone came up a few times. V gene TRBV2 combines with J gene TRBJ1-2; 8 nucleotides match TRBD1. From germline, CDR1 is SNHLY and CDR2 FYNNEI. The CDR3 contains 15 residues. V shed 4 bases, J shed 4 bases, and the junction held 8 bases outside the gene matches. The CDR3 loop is CASSAQQGVAYGYTF. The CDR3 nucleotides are TGTGCCAGCAGTGCCCAACAGGGGGTTGCCTATGGCTACACCTTC.

CDR3 in DNA: TGTGCCAGCAGCTTAGCCAGAGGGTCGTATGGCTACACCTTC. This gives the protein CASSLARGSYGYTF. This chain uses TRBV7-2 with TRBJ1-2; D gene unclear. The CDR3 is 14 amino acids. Germline loops: CDR1 SGHTA, CDR2 FQGNSA. The V and J ends lost 0 bases and 5 bases respectively, with 10 bases between them.

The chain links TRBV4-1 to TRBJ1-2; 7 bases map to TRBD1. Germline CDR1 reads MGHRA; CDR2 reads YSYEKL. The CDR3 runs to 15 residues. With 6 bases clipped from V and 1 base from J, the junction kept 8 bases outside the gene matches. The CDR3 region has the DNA TGCGCCAGCAGACTACAGGGGAGGGTTAACTATGGCTACACCTTC. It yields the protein CASRLQGRVNYGYTF.

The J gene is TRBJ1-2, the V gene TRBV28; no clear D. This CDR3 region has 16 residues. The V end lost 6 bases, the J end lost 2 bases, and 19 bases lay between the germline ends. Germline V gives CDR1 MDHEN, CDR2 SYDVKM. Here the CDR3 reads CASSSPPEASNYGYTF. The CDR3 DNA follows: TGTGCCAGCAGCTCTCCTCCGGAGGCTTCAAACTATGGCTACACCTTC.

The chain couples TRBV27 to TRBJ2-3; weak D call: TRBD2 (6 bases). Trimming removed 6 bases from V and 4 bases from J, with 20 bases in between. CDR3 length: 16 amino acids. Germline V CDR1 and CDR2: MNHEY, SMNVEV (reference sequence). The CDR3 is CASSRGGRGGADTQYF. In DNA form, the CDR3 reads TGTGCCAGCAGCAGAGGAGGGAGAGGAGGGGCAGATACGCAGTATTTT.

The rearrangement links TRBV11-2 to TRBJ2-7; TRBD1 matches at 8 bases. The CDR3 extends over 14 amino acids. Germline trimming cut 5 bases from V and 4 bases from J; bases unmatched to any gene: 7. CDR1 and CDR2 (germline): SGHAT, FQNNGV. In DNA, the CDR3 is TGTGCCAGCAGCCAGAGACAGGGGATTTACGAGCAGTACTTC. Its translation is CASSQRQGIYEQYF.

The CDR3 protein is CASSVDRTPQYF. The DNA of the CDR3 is TGTGCCAGCAGCGTAGACAGGACTCCGCAGTACTTC. The V and J genes are TRBV11-1 and TRBJ2-7, with D maybe TRBD1 (6 bases). The CDR3 totals 12 residues. Germline V lookup: CDR1 SGHAT, CDR2 FQDESV (reference sequence). Between the trimmed V and J ends, which lost 5 bases and 9 bases, there was a span of 14 bases.

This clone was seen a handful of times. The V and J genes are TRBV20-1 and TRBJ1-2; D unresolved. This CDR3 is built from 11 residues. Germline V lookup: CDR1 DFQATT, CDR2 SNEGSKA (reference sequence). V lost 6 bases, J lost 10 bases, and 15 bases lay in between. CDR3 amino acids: CSALRTINYTF. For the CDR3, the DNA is TGCAGTGCCCTTAGGACGATTAACTACACCTTC.

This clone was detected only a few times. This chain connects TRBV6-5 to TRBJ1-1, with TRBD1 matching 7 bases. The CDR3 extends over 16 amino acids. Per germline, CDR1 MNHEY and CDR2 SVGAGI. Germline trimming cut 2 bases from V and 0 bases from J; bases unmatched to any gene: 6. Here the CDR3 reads CASSYQGGLMNTEAFF. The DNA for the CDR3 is TGTGCCAGCAGTTACCAGGGGGGCCTCATGAACACTGAAGCTTTCTTT.

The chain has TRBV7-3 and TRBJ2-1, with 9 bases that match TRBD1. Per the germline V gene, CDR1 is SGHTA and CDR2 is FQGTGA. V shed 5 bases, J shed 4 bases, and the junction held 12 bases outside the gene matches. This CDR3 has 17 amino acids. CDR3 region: CASSPQGSGQGYNEQFF. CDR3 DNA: TGTGCCAGCAGCCCCCAGGGGTCCGGACAGGGGTACAATGAGCAGTTCTTC.

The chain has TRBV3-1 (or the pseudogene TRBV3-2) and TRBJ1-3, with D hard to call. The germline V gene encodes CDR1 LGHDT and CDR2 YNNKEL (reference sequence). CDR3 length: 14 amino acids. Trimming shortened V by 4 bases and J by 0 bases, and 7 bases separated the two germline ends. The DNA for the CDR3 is TGTGCCAGCAGCCCGACCTCCTCTGGAAACACCATATATTTT. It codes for CASSPTSSGNTIYF.